These T cell receptor beta chains were read from a single sample in a study of blood T cell repertoires in COVID-19. Assay used: immunoSEQ multiplex PCR; TCRdb lists only in-frame clones, some missing. The sample has a few hundred thousand clones, over 75% seen once. The sequencing input was PBMCs or T cells enriched from blood (not recorded which). The receptors stem from a man younger than 45 who had recovered from COVID-19. The CDR3 runs from the conserved cysteine through the conserved F or W. D genes are given only for firm matches. A row's size may be missing; if present it is once, few, many or a size class.

clone size	D gene	V gene	J gene	CDR3 protein	CDR3 DNA
NA	TRBD1	TRBV27	TRBJ2-7	CARGDRDYEQYF	TGTGCCAGGGGGGACAGGGACTACGAGCAGTACTTC
NA	TRBD1	TRBV7-9	TRBJ2-7	CASSFGQGARNEQYF	TGTGCCAGCAGCTTCGGCCAGGGGGCAAGAAACGAGCAGTACTTC
NA	NA	TRBV12-3/TRBV12-4	TRBJ2-5	CASGLGTLETQYF	TGTGCCAGCGGGTTGGGCACATTAGAGACCCAGTACTTC
few	NA	TRBV5-8	TRBJ1-3	CASRSSGGTIYF	TGTGCCAGCAGATCCTCCGGGGGCACCATATATTTT
NA	NA	TRBV23-1	TRBJ1-2	CASSQSEIANYGYTF	TGCGCCAGCAGTCAATCAGAGATAGCTAACTATGGCTACACCTTC
once	TRBD2	TRBV27	TRBJ2-2	CASSPGEGGNTGELFF	TGTGCCAGCAGTCCCGGGGAGGGCGGGAACACCGGGGAGCTGTTTTTT
many	TRBD2	TRBV19	TRBJ2-5	CASSFSLRGGETQYF	TGTGCCAGTAGTTTTTCGTTGCGGGGAGGGGAGACCCAGTACTTC
NA	NA	TRBV21-1	TRBJ1-5	CASSKAGGNQPQHF	TGTGCCAGCAGCAAAGCGGGCGGCAATCAGCCCCAGCATTTT
NA	NA	TRBV23-1	TRBJ2-1	CASRSQGTTYNEQFF	TGCGCCAGCAGATCCCAGGGTACCACCTACAATGAGCAGTTCTTC
NA	TRBD1	TRBV7-9	TRBJ1-4	CASSPWTGAGEKLFF	TGTGCCAGCAGCCCTTGGACAGGGGCGGGTGAAAAACTGTTTTTT
NA	TRBD1	TRBV10-1	TRBJ1-5	CASSETGVNQPQHF	TGCGCCAGCAGCGAAACAGGGGTTAATCAGCCCCAGCATTTT
NA	TRBD1	TRBV10-1	TRBJ1-1	CASRQGMNTEAFF	TGCGCCAGCAGACAGGGGATGAACACTGAAGCTTTCTTT
NA	NA	TRBV20-1	TRBJ1-4	CSASQQAEKLFF	TGCAGTGCTAGTCAGCAGGCGGAAAAACTGTTTTTT
NA	TRBD2	TRBV6-5	TRBJ2-2	CASRGLADTGELFF	TGTGCCAGCAGGGGACTAGCGGACACCGGGGAGCTGTTTTTT
NA	TRBD2	TRBV12-5	TRBJ2-7	CASGFSPRGAGGHEQYF	TGTGCTAGTGGTTTTTCTCCACGAGGAGCGGGGGGGCACGAGCAGTACTTC
NA	NA	TRBV2	TRBJ2-7	CATAGYEQYF	TGTGCCACCGCGGGGTACGAGCAGTACTTC
NA	NA	TRBV13	TRBJ1-6	CASSFGGGYYGINSPLHF	TGTGCCAGCAGCTTCGGCGGCGGGTATTATGGCATTAATTCACCCCTCCACTTT
NA	TRBD1	TRBV9	TRBJ2-7	CASSVGQGAAHYEQYF	TGTGCCAGCAGCGTAGGGCAGGGGGCGGCCCACTACGAGCAGTACTTC
NA	TRBD1	TRBV27	TRBJ1-2	CASRTGTGPYGYTF	TGTGCCAGCAGGACCGGGACAGGGCCCTATGGCTACACCTTC
once	TRBD1	TRBV5-1	TRBJ1-2	CASSPYSGTGIGYTF	TGCGCCAGCAGCCCCTACTCCGGGACAGGGATCGGCTACACCTTC
NA	TRBD1	TRBV3-1/TRBV3-2	TRBJ1-1	CASSQPGTGKTEAFF	TGTGCCAGCAGCCAACCCGGGACAGGAAAAACTGAAGCTTTCTTT
NA	NA	TRBV27	TRBJ1-1	CASSLLTGLNTEAFF	TGTGCCAGCAGTTTATTAACAGGATTGAACACTGAAGCTTTCTTT
NA	NA	TRBV11-3	TRBJ1-1	CASGNRDTKMVYTEAFF	TGTGCCAGCGGGAACCGGGACACAAAAATGGTGTACACTGAAGCTTTCTTT
NA	NA	TRBV6-5	TRBJ2-7	CASSYLDEQYF	TGTGCCAGCAGTTACCTCGACGAGCAGTACTTC
NA	TRBD1	TRBV15	TRBJ1-5	CATSPRDRFNQPQHF	TGTGCCACCAGTCCTCGGGACAGGTTTAATCAGCCCCAGCATTTT
NA	NA	TRBV12-3/TRBV12-4	TRBJ2-5	CASTISQETQYF	TGTGCCAGCACCATCAGCCAAGAGACCCAGTACTTC
NA	TRBD1	TRBV5-4	TRBJ1-1	CASSFWTGNTEAFF	TGTGCCAGCAGCTTCTGGACAGGGAACACTGAAGCTTTCTTT
NA	NA	TRBV2	TRBJ2-1	CASSYYKNNEQFF	TGTGCCAGCAGCTACTACAAAAACAATGAGCAGTTCTTC
NA	NA	TRBV6-5	TRBJ2-2	CASLVPGELFF	TGTGCCAGCTTAGTCCCCGGGGAGCTGTTTTTT
NA	NA	TRBV6-5	TRBJ1-5	CASSRQGGGQPQHF	TGTGCCAGCAGTCGCCAGGGAGGCGGCCAGCCCCAGCATTTT
NA	TRBD1	TRBV3-1/TRBV3-2	TRBJ1-1	CASSQGTGGRNTEAFF	TGTGCCAGCAGCCAAGGGACAGGGGGAAGGAACACTGAAGCTTTCTTT
NA	NA	TRBV12-3/TRBV12-4	TRBJ1-2	CASSFTANYGYTF	TGTGCCAGCAGTTTTACGGCTAACTATGGCTACACCTTC
few	NA	TRBV10-3	TRBJ1-2	CAISAPVYGYTF	TGTGCCATCAGTGCCCCAGTTTATGGCTACACCTTC
NA	NA	TRBV5-6	TRBJ2-7	CASSFRDNPYEQYF	TGTGCCAGCAGCTTCCGGGACAACCCCTACGAGCAGTACTTC
NA	NA	TRBV5-1	TRBJ2-7	CASSLNRYSYEQYF	TGCGCCAGCAGCTTGAACAGGTACTCCTACGAGCAGTACTTC
NA	NA	TRBV19	TRBJ1-1	CASSTQNTLMAGRAFF	TGTGCCAGTAGTACGCAGAACACCCTGATGGCAGGGCGAGCTTTCTTT
NA	NA	TRBV20-1	TRBJ1-1	CSATREVVAFF	TGCAGTGCTACCAGGGAAGTCGTCGCTTTCTTT
NA	NA	TRBV30	TRBJ2-7	CAWQGNSYEQYF	TGTGCCTGGCAGGGGAATTCCTACGAGCAGTACTTC
NA	TRBD1	TRBV7-9	TRBJ1-2	CASSLTGINYGYTF	TGTGCCAGCAGCTTGACAGGGATTAACTATGGCTACACCTTC
NA	TRBD2	TRBV5-1	TRBJ2-7	CASSWDSGGLASYEQYF	TGCGCCAGCAGCTGGGATAGCGGGGGCCTTGCCTCCTACGAGCAGTACTTC
NA	TRBD1	TRBV25-1	TRBJ1-1	CASSRFTGGDTEAFF	TGTGCCAGCAGCCGATTTACAGGGGGCGACACTGAAGCTTTCTTT